This TCR beta chain was identified in a study of Ad26.COV2.S vaccination and SARS-CoV-2 variants. This CDR3 has 14 amino acids. V shed 5 bases, J shed 5 bases, and the junction held 8 bases outside the gene matches. Germline V gives CDR1 SGHRS, CDR2 YFSETQ. Treatment noted: over 15 received Ad26.COV2.S at low or high dose, single or two shots; several received placebo; per-sample allocation not given. Repertoires come from day 63 after the first vaccine or placebo injection. To note about this clone: Its target is not known.

Whole-study results and caveats: Total responses of T cells may have been underestimated by the analyses of TCR breadth and depth. People who got the vaccine had more spike-specific TCR breadth than people who got placebo. Substantial response breadth was reportedly seen for spike-specific CD8+ and CD4+ T cells after vaccination.

The method was immunoSEQ multiplex PCR; TCRdb's version includes in-frame clones alone and lacks a portion of them. The table includes fewer than 300,000 clones, over 75% detected once. The chain is built from TRBV5-1 and TRBJ2-5, with 8 nucleotides matching TRBD1. The starting material was peripheral blood, obtained in a trial of Ad26.COV2.S vaccine versus placebo. This sequence was found in a person aged 18 to 65 who received the Ad26.COV2.S COVID-19 vaccine or a placebo. The CDR3 here is CASSYGQGRETQYF. The CDR3 DNA follows: TGCGCCAGCAGTTACGGACAGGGACGCGAGACCCAGTACTTC.